Presented here are 24 T cell receptor beta chains from one specimen sequenced in a study. TCRdb reprocessed the 5' RACE reads via MiXCR and lists one record per CDR3 protein. The table lists roughly 64,000 distinct CDR3 sequences, around a fifth of them singletons. Input material: memory CD4+ T cells sorted from a lymph node. Subset meaning: memory CD4+ T cells, CD4+CD45RO+CD25-. Receptor source: a female donor with breast cancer.

In its sample, this clonotype was seen a few times. The chain carries TRBV28 and TRBJ2-3, with 7 nucleotides matching TRBD2. The germline CDR1 and CDR2 sequences are MDHEN and SYDVKM. After removal of 5 bases from V and 1 base from J, the junction contained 6 bases not matched to a gene. The CDR3 extends over 15 amino acids. This CDR3 reads CASSQGGPGTDTQYF. The CDR3 DNA reads as TGTGCCAGCAGTCAGGGAGGGCCGGGCACAGATACGCAGTATTTT.

A remark on this clonotype: A much larger clone sits a single nucleotide away, making a read error possible. The chain uses TRBV20-1 and TRBJ2-1, with TRBD2 matching 7 bases. This CDR3 is 12 amino acids long. CDR1 is DFQATT, CDR2 SNEGSKA, per germline (reference sequence). Here the CDR3 reads CSAQRGYNVQFF. In nucleotides, the CDR3 is TGCAGTGCTCAGCGGGGTTACAATGTGCAGTTCTTC.

The V gene is TRBV20-1, the J gene TRBJ1-5; possible D gene TRBD1, 6 bases. This CDR3 has 17 amino acids. Germline V gene data show CDR1 as DFQATT and CDR2 as SNEGSKA (reference sequence). V dropped 7 bases and J dropped 6 bases, with 28 bases sitting between them. The CDR3 loop is CSGLPDSQTGMGQPQHF. The CDR3 region has the DNA TGCAGTGGGCTACCGGACAGCCAGACCGGAATGGGTCAGCCCCAGCATTTT.

This clonotype was seen only a few times. The CDR3 here is CASSPGTHGYTF. For the CDR3, the DNA is TGTGCCAGCAGTCCCGGGACCCATGGCTACACCTTC. The rearrangement links TRBV12-3 or TRBV12-4 to TRBJ1-2, with a tentative D call TRBD1 (5 bases). This CDR3 has 12 amino acids. Trimming pared 5 bases from V and 6 bases from J, leaving 10 bases between.

The rearrangement joins TRBV7-2 to TRBJ2-5; D is unclear. The germline V gene has CDR1 SGHTA and CDR2 FQGNSA. This CDR3 is 13 amino acids long. V gave up 5 bases and J gave up 2 bases, with 9 bases separating them. In DNA, the CDR3 is TGTGCCAGCAGCGTGAGGTCTCAAGAGACCCAGTACTTC. Translation gives CASSVRSQETQYF.

V is TRBV9 and J is TRBJ2-1, with unresolved D. Trimming took off 1 base at V and 1 base at J, with 9 bases between the two ends. The CDR3 consists of 15 residues. Germline V gene lookup returns CDR1 SGDLS and CDR2 YYNGEE. DNA for the CDR3: TGTGCCAGCAGCGTATCTCAGGATTCCTACAATGAGCAGTTCTTC. This encodes CASSVSQDSYNEQFF.

This clonotype was seen at least ten times. The chain has TRBV20-1 and TRBJ1-6; a possible D gene is TRBD1 (5 bases). V dropped 5 bases and J dropped 8 bases, with 16 bases sitting between them. The length of the CDR3 is 14 residues. CDR1 and CDR2 from the germline V gene are DFQATT and SNEGSKA (reference sequence). The CDR3 protein is CSAPPGPAYSPLHF. The CDR3 DNA follows: TGCAGTGCTCCGCCGGGACCGGCTTATTCACCCCTCCACTTT.

V and J are TRBV18 and TRBJ1-1; 7 bases align to TRBD1. J lost 3 bases, V lost 4 bases, and 8 bases had no gene match. CDR1 is KGHSH and CDR2 is LQKENI in the germline V gene. This CDR3 has 15 amino acids. CDR3 region: CASSLRGLLDTEAFF. CDR3 sequence (DNA): TGTGCCAGCTCACTAAGGGGGCTTCTGGACACTGAAGCTTTCTTT.

As regards this clonotype: One base away lies a much larger clone, so this may be a sequencing read error. The rearrangement joins TRBV29-1 to TRBJ1-1; perhaps TRBD1 as D (5 bases). The CDR3 is 11 residues long. The germline V and J ends were trimmed by 6 bases and 3 bases, with 8 bases remaining between them. In germline, CDR1 is SQVTM, CDR2 ANQGSEA. CDR3 nucleotide sequence: TGCAGCGTAGCACAGGACACTGAAGCTTTCTTT. Translating gives CSVAQDTEAFF.

This clonotype was seen only a few times. Germline and junction disagree at one end, which may indicate a read error. The chain combines TRBV5-6 with TRBJ1-4, with D uncertain. In germline, CDR1 is SGHDT, CDR2 YYEEEE. The CDR3 is made up of 15 amino acids. Here the CDR3 reads CASSFDGTTNEKLFF. The CDR3 DNA reads as TGCGCCAGCAGCTTCGACGGGACAACTAATGAAAAACTGTTTTTT. Full variable domain (rest looked up from reference TRBV5-6 and TRBJ1-4): DAGVTQSPTHLIKTRGQQVTLRCSPKSGHDTVSWYQQALGQGPQFIFQYYEEEERQRGNFPDRFSGHQFPNYSSELNVNALLLGDSALYLCASSFDGTTNEKLFFGSGTQLSVL.

V is TRBV29-1 and J is TRBJ1-1, with D possibly being TRBD1 (5 bases). V dropped 3 bases and J dropped 1 base, with 9 bases sitting between them. This CDR3 comprises 13 residues. CDR1 and CDR2 from the germline V gene are SQVTM and ANQGSEA. The CDR3 nucleotides are TGCAGCGTTGATGCAGGGACGAACACTGAAGCTTTCTTT. Translated, it gives CSVDAGTNTEAFF.

This clonotype was seen a handful of times. The CDR3, as DNA: TGTGCCAGCAGCCAAGGACGTCACAGTTCGGGAGCTTTCTTT. Amino acids: CASSQGRHSSGAFF. The J gene is TRBJ1-1, the V gene TRBV3-1; D unclear. The CDR3 contains 14 residues. V lost 1 base and J lost 10, with 16 bases in between. From germline, CDR1 is LGHDT and CDR2 YNNKEL (reference sequence).

The sample holds a few counts of this clonotype. The chain is built from TRBV7-3 and TRBJ2-2; D not certain. There are 15 residues in the CDR3. Germline lookup yields CDR1 SGHTA and CDR2 FQGTGA. The V end lost 2 bases, the J end lost 0 bases, and 7 bases lay between the germline ends. CDR3: CASSLRGPNTGELFF. The CDR3 DNA reads as TGTGCCAGCAGCTTACGAGGTCCGAACACCGGGGAGCTGTTTTTT.

The table lists this clonotype with a few counts. The chain recombines TRBV6-2 or TRBV6-3 with TRBJ2-4; 7 bases agree with TRBD1. Germline V lookup: CDR1 MNHEY, CDR2 SVGEGT. There are 16 residues in the CDR3. V lost 4 bases to trimming and J lost 0 bases; unmatched junction nucleotides: 6. The chain's CDR3 is CASSLMTGLAKNIQYF. DNA of the CDR3: TGTGCCAGCAGTTTGATGACAGGGCTAGCCAAAAACATTCAGTACTTC.

The chain has TRBV7-2 and TRBJ2-7, with TRBD1 matching 7 bases. Germline CDR1 SGHTA, CDR2 FQGNSA. The ends lost 5 bases at V and 7 bases at J; junction bases unmatched: 14. The CDR3 has 15 residues. The CDR3 reads CASSPQGLPTGEQYF. DNA for the CDR3: TGTGCCAGCAGCCCACAGGGGTTACCTACGGGAGAGCAGTACTTC.

In this sample, this clonotype turned up a few times. The chain employs TRBV6-2 or TRBV6-3 and TRBJ2-1; 9 positions agree with TRBD2. Germline CDR1 MNHEY, CDR2 SVGEGT. The CDR3 spans 16 residues. Unmatched junction bases numbered 11, after V lost 4 bases and J lost 7 bases. CDR3 region: CASSSVAGGVGNEQFF. The CDR3, as DNA: TGTGCCAGCAGTTCGGTGGCGGGAGGGGTTGGGAATGAGCAGTTCTTC.

This clonotype was picked up a small number of times. The rearrangement uses TRBV6-1 and TRBJ2-3; 8 bases are a match to TRBD1. Trimming cost V 5 bases and J 4 bases; bases outside gene matches: 5. The CDR3 totals 14 residues. Germline CDR1 and CDR2: MNHNS and SASEGT. CDR3 sequence reads: CASSPQGAADTQYF. CDR3 nucleotides: TGTGCCAGCAGTCCGCAGGGGGCCGCAGATACGCAGTATTTT.

V gene TRBV7-2 combines with J gene TRBJ1-2; D is unclear. The V gene's germline CDR1 is SGHTA and CDR2 FQGNSA. This CDR3 has 15 amino acids. Trimming shortened V by 5 bases and J by 4 bases, and 17 bases separated the two germline ends. CDR3 DNA sequence: TGTGCCAGCAGCCCCGAGGCCACGGACCGCTATGGCTACACCTTC. Translated, it gives CASSPEATDRYGYTF.

This clonotype was observed a handful of times. The rearrangement joins TRBV5-1 to TRBJ2-3; the match to TRBD2 covers 9 bases. Trimming took 0 bases from V and 6 from J; bases not matched to a gene: 11. The V gene's germline CDR1 is SGHRS and CDR2 YFSETQ. The CDR3 covers 17 residues. CDR3 in amino acids: CASSLAVSGRSYDTQYF. For the CDR3, the DNA is TGCGCCAGCAGCTTGGCCGTCAGCGGGAGGTCCTACGATACGCAGTATTTT.

Comment on this clonotype: A much larger clone differs by one base, so this may be a read error. The chain carries TRBV20-1 and TRBJ2-1; no firm D call. This CDR3 has 11 amino acids. The V gene's germline CDR1 is DFQATT and CDR2 SNEGSKA (reference sequence). The CDR3 DNA reads TGCAGGGCCGTCGGTAGTAATGAGCAGTTCTTC. Its translation is CRAVGSNEQFF.

This clonotype was seen repeatedly, ten times or more. The V and J genes are TRBV29-1 and TRBJ2-1; 8 nucleotides match TRBD1. Germline loops: CDR1 SQVTM, CDR2 ANQGSEA. J was trimmed by 2 bases and V by 5 bases; bases with no gene match: 8. The length of the CDR3 is 15 residues. CDR3 in amino acids: CSVPAGQGPYNEQFF. The CDR3 DNA reads TGCAGCGTTCCGGCCGGACAGGGTCCCTACAATGAGCAGTTCTTC.

This chain uses TRBV7-2 with TRBJ2-7; TRBD2 aligns across 8 bases. This CDR3 comprises 14 residues. The germline V gene has CDR1 SGHTA and CDR2 FQGNSA. V gave up 6 bases and J gave up 4 bases; unmatched junction bases: 8. In nucleotides, the CDR3 is TGTGCCAGCAGTTTCGGGAGGGCCGAGTACGAGCAGTACTTC. Translated, it gives CASSFGRAEYEQYF.

This clonotype was seen a few times. This chain joins TRBV6-5 and TRBJ1-6; D is undetermined. Trimming pared 5 bases from V and 7 bases from J, leaving 12 bases between. Germline CDR1 reads MNHEY; CDR2 reads SVGAGI. This CDR3 has 14 residues. The CDR3 sequence is CASSIHEENSPLHF. The CDR3 bases are TGTGCCAGCAGTATTCACGAGGAGAATTCACCCCTCCACTTT.

In its sample, this clonotype was seen a few times. The J gene is TRBJ2-3, the V gene TRBV20-1, with 9 bases aligning to TRBD2. The CDR3 contains 14 residues. CDR1 and CDR2 from the germline V gene are DFQATT and SNEGSKA (reference sequence). The trim removed 0 bases at V and 10 bases at J, leaving 8 bases unmatched. CDR3 sequence: CSARDRVSGSSQYF. The CDR3 region has the DNA TGCAGTGCTAGAGATCGGGTTAGCGGGAGTTCGCAGTATTTT.